These 18 T cell receptor beta chains originate from one sample sequenced in a study of blood T cell repertoires in COVID-19. TCRdb's copy holds only in-frame clones and misses some; the assay was immunoSEQ multiplex PCR. This sample yields some 240,000 clones, of which 80% to 85% are seen a single time; about 3.4% belongs to the top ten. Input material: PBMCs or T cells enriched from blood (not recorded which). The receptors here all came from a man between 45 and 60 years old who had recovered from COVID-19.

There are many counts of this clone. The J gene is TRBJ1-3, the V gene TRBV5-1, with a possible D match to TRBD1 (6 bases). The CDR3 extends over 14 amino acids. V was shortened by 4 bases and J by 4 bases, with 12 bases between the two germline ends. From germline, CDR1 is SGHRS and CDR2 YFSETQ. This CDR3 reads CASSARTDGNTIYF. The CDR3 region has the DNA TGCGCCAGCAGCGCCAGGACAGACGGAAACACCATATATTTT.

The chain uses TRBV3-1 (or the pseudogene TRBV3-2) and TRBJ1-4; D may be TRBD1 (6 bases). CDR3 length equals 14 residues. CDR1 and CDR2 (germline): LGHDT, YNNKEL (reference sequence). The germline V and J ends were trimmed by 0 bases and 11 bases, with 13 bases remaining between them. The chain's CDR3 is CASSQDLNRVKLFF. The CDR3 DNA sequence: TGTGCCAGCAGCCAAGATCTGAACAGGGTGAAACTGTTTTTT.

The chain uses TRBV27 and TRBJ1-6; D call uncertain. Germline CDR1 MNHEY, CDR2 SMNVEV (reference sequence). CDR3 size: 13 residues. With 9 bases removed from V and 4 bases from J, the gap between germline ends came to 10 bases. The CDR3 bases are TGTGCCAGTCGCCAGGAATATAATTCACCCCTCCACTTT. Residues: CASRQEYNSPLHF.

This clone is a singleton in its sample. The V and J genes are TRBV28 and TRBJ2-5, with 7 bases matching TRBD2. Germline V gene lookup returns CDR1 MDHEN and CDR2 SYDVKM. The length of the CDR3 is 15 residues. V was clipped by 5 bases and J by 5 bases; unmatched bases: 11. The CDR3 DNA follows: TGTGCCAGCAGTCCCTTTTTCGGGAGGAGGGAGACCCAGTACTTC. Its protein is CASSPFFGRRETQYF. Full variable domain (missing parts from reference TRBV28 and TRBJ2-5): DVKVTQSSRYLVKRTGEKVFLECVQDMDHENMFWYRQDPGLGLRLIYFSYDVKMKEKGDIPEGYSVSREKKERFSLILESASTNQTSMYLCASSPFFGRRETQYFGPGTRLLVL.

This chain links TRBV7-2 with TRBJ2-2; 7 bases fit TRBD2. Germline CDR1 and CDR2: SGHTA and FQGNSA. The CDR3 contains 14 residues. V lost 5 bases and J lost 9; bases outside the gene matches: 9. This chain's CDR3 is CASSPRLAFRELFF. The CDR3 bases are TGTGCCAGCAGCCCCCGACTAGCATTCAGGGAGCTGTTTTTT.

The sample holds one count of this clone. The J gene is TRBJ1-6, the V gene TRBV30, with 8 bases lining up with TRBD1. The CDR3 is 14 residues long. Unmatched junction bases numbered 6, after V lost 2 bases and J lost 9 bases. The germline V gene has CDR1 GTSNPN and CDR2 SVGIG (reference sequence). The CDR3 region has the DNA TGTGCCTGGAGTACGGACAGGGTCAGTTCACCCCTCCACTTT. Translating it yields CAWSTDRVSSPLHF.

V and J are TRBV9 and TRBJ2-1, with TRBD2 matching over 15 bases. The germline CDR1 and CDR2 sequences are SGDLS and YYNGEE. After removal of 4 bases from V and 0 bases from J, the junction contained 8 bases not matched to a gene. This CDR3 contains 19 residues. This CDR3 reads CASSPVGLAGGSSYNEQFF. The CDR3 DNA follows: TGTGCCAGCAGCCCGGTGGGACTAGCGGGGGGCAGCTCCTACAATGAGCAGTTCTTC.

The count of this clone is one. This chain links TRBV6-4 with TRBJ2-2; tentatively, D is TRBD1 (6 bases). CDR3 length equals 15 residues. V lost 2 bases to trimming and J lost 2 bases, with 9 bases between them. Germline V gives CDR1 MRHNA, CDR2 SNTAGT. The CDR3 coding sequence is TGTGCCAGCAGTGACCAGGGGACAAACACCGGGGAGCTGTTTTTT. Amino acid sequence: CASSDQGTNTGELFF.

The chain recombines TRBV14 with TRBJ1-3, with 7 nucleotides matching TRBD1. The CDR3 runs to 15 residues. The germline CDR1 and CDR2 sequences are SGHDN and FVKESK. V lost 4 bases, J lost 0 bases, and 3 bases stayed unmatched. The CDR3 DNA is TGTGCCAGCAGCCCCGGGACAGTCTCTGGAAACACCATATATTTT. Residues: CASSPGTVSGNTIYF.

The chain employs TRBV19 and TRBJ2-2; 7 positions agree with TRBD1. CDR1 and CDR2 (germline): LNHDA, SQIVND (reference sequence). With 6 bases clipped from V and 0 bases from J, the junction kept 4 bases outside the gene matches. The CDR3 consists of 15 residues. DNA of the CDR3: TGTGCCAGTAGGAGGGACAGCGCGAACACCGGGGAGCTGTTTTTT. It codes for CASRRDSANTGELFF.

This chain connects TRBV6-2 or TRBV6-3 to TRBJ2-1; 8 bases align to TRBD2. V shed 5 bases and J 3 bases; nucleotides not matched to a gene: 6. The CDR3 runs to 15 residues. CDR1 MNHEY and CDR2 SVGEGT come from the germline V gene. Here the CDR3 DNA reads TGTGCCAGCAGTAAAAGCGGGGGCCACTACAATGAGCAGTTCTTC. It specifies CASSKSGGHYNEQFF.

This clone has more than one count but fewer than ten. V and J are TRBV28 and TRBJ1-1; 8 positions match TRBD1. This CDR3 contains 15 residues. V lost 1 base to trimming and J lost 3 bases; unmatched junction nucleotides: 4. Looked up from germline, CDR1 is MDHEN and CDR2 is SYDVKM. The chain's CDR3 is CASSLSAGGYTEAFF. The CDR3 coding sequence is TGTGCCAGCAGTTTATCGGCAGGGGGCTACACTGAAGCTTTCTTT.

This sequence joins TRBV11-2 and TRBJ1-2, with 10 positions matching TRBD1. The junction had 11 bases not matched to a gene; V was cut back by 4 bases and J by 6 bases. Germline V gene lookup returns CDR1 SGHAT and CDR2 FQNNGV. CDR3 length: 16 residues. The CDR3 reads CASSSQLPGTGDGYTF. CDR3 DNA sequence: TGTGCCAGCAGCTCCCAACTTCCCGGGACAGGGGATGGCTACACCTTC.

This chain connects TRBV7-2 to TRBJ1-6; TRBD1 aligns across 9 bases. The V and J ends lost 5 bases and 5 bases, in that order; junction bases with no gene match: 4. Germline CDR1 is SGHTA and CDR2 is FQGNSA. The CDR3 is made up of 15 amino acids. As DNA, the CDR3 is TGTGCCAGCAGCCCAGGGACAGGGAATAATTCACCCCTCCACTTT. Encoded protein: CASSPGTGNNSPLHF. The full variable domain, in which reference TRBV7-2 and TRBJ1-6 provide the parts outside the CDR3, is GAGVSQSPSNKVTEKGKDVELRCDPISGHTALYWYRQSLGQGLEFLIYFQGNSAPDKSGLPSDRFSAERTGGSVSTLTIQRTQQEDSAVYLCASSPGTGNNSPLHFGNGTRLTVT.

The genes are TRBV3-1 (or the pseudogene TRBV3-2) and TRBJ2-7; maybe TRBD2 (6 bases). The germline V and J ends were trimmed by 5 bases and 2 bases, with 16 bases remaining between them. CDR3 length equals 15 residues. CDR1 and CDR2 (germline): LGHDT, YNNKEL (reference sequence). CDR3 nucleotides: TGTGCCAGCAGCTCTCAGCTGGACTATACCTACGAGCAGTACTTC. This encodes CASSSQLDYTYEQYF.

The chain uses TRBV25-1 and TRBJ2-2, with D perhaps matching TRBD1 (6 bases). CDR3 length: 16 residues. V was cut by 4 bases and J by 7 bases, with 19 bases left in between. CDR1 is MGHDK and CDR2 is SYGVNS in the germline V gene. DNA for the CDR3: TGTGCCAGCAGTGCCATAGGGGGAGTTAAGGGCGGGGAGCTGTTTTTT. Protein sequence: CASSAIGGVKGGELFF.

The rearrangement uses TRBV2 and TRBJ1-4; 7 positions agree with TRBD1. CDR1 and CDR2 from the germline V gene are SNHLY and FYNNEI. The V gene end was trimmed by 5 bases and the J gene end by 8 bases; junction bases not matched to a gene: 8. CDR3 length equals 14 residues. CDR3: CASSQGQRYEKLFF. CDR3 bases: TGTGCCAGCAGTCAGGGACAGAGGTACGAAAAACTGTTTTTT.

This sequence joins TRBV13 and TRBJ2-3; 12 nucleotides agree with TRBD2. Germline CDR1 PRHDT, CDR2 FYEKMQ (reference sequence). The CDR3 sequence is 16 residues long. J lost 3 bases, V lost 3 bases, and 4 bases had no gene match. CDR3 loop: CASSFPGTSGTDTQYF. CDR3 nucleotides: TGTGCCAGCAGCTTTCCCGGGACTAGCGGGACAGATACGCAGTATTTT.